Shown below are 21 T cell receptor beta chains from a single sample sequenced in a study of T cells in Graves' hyperthyroidism and ophthalmopathy (dated by TCRdb to the late 2010s). The library relied on multiplex PCR. TCRdb shows the sequencer as Illumina HiSeq 2000. Amplification of TCR beta CDR3 regions was carried out from RNA transcripts. The first round of RT-PCR for the TCR CDR3 was performed with the HTBI primer set and the Qiagen OneStep RT-PCR kit. The public reads were quality trimmed at Q25 with fastp and then assembled into clones with MiXCR by TCRdb, keeping productive beta chains. Entries that share a CDR3 protein sequence are merged under the most common genes and DNA. The sample includes 490,000 or so distinct CDR3 sequences, with 16% observed a single time. The top ten hold 25% to 30% of the sample. The sequenced material came from blood. The receptors stem from a woman in her thirties with Graves' ophthalmopathy.

This clonotype was observed many times. The rearrangement uses TRBV7-2 and TRBJ2-7; D not certain. Trimming took off 3 bases at V and 1 base at J, with 13 bases between the two ends. Germline assignment: CDR1 SGHTA and CDR2 FQGNSA. This CDR3 comprises 15 residues. In DNA form, the CDR3 reads TGTGCCAGCAGCTTGAGTGGCACGGGTTCCTACGAGCAGTACTTC. Amino acid sequence: CASSLSGTGSYEQYF.

This clonotype was recorded once. The chain employs TRBV28 and TRBJ2-3, with 12 bases fitting TRBD2. This CDR3 spans 15 amino acids. The ends lost 8 bases at V and 6 bases at J; junction bases unmatched: 9. The germline V gene has CDR1 MDHEN and CDR2 SYDVKM. Written as DNA, the CDR3 is TGTGCCAGCCTGGCTAGCGGGAGGGGGGCCGATACGCAGTATTTT. Amino acid sequence: CASLASGRGADTQYF.

This clonotype was seen repeatedly, ten times or more. The chain is built from TRBV6-6 and TRBJ1-2; the D is unclear. V shed 0 bases and J shed 4 bases, with 9 bases lying between them. From germline, CDR1 is MNHNY and CDR2 SVGAGI (reference sequence). The CDR3 contains 14 residues. CDR3 residues: CASSYSAGTYGYTF. The CDR3 DNA is TGTGCCAGCAGTTACTCGGCAGGTACCTATGGCTACACCTTC.

This clonotype occurred many times. The chain uses TRBV12-3 or TRBV12-4 and TRBJ1-6, with D possibly TRBD1 on 6 matching bases. V was trimmed by 6 bases and J by 7 bases, leaving 13 bases between them. The CDR3 spans 14 residues. CDR3 bases: TGTGCCAGCAGGGGGGACACGAGGAATTCACCCCTCCACTTT. It codes for CASRGDTRNSPLHF.

This clonotype was seen at least ten times. Here the CDR3 DNA reads TGTGCCAGCAGACTAAGGGGATTGGGAGAAGCTTTCTTT. This codes for CASRLRGLGEAFF. The chain uses TRBV28 and TRBJ1-1, with D perhaps matching TRBD1 (5 bases). CDR3 length: 13 amino acids. The V gene's germline CDR1 is MDHEN and CDR2 SYDVKM. V shed 6 bases and J shed 8 bases, with 16 bases lying between them. The whole variable domain, filled in from reference TRBV28 and TRBJ1-1, reads DVKVTQSSRYLVKRTGEKVFLECVQDMDHENMFWYRQDPGLGLRLIYFSYDVKMKEKGDIPEGYSVSREKKERFSLILESASTNQTSMYLCASRLRGLGEAFFGQGTRLTVV.

This clonotype was seen at least ten times. The chain joins TRBV7-2 to TRBJ2-3; TRBD2 might be the D (5 bases). The CDR3 spans 14 residues. CDR1 is SGHTA, CDR2 FQGNSA, per germline. With 5 bases removed from V and 2 bases from J, the gap between germline ends came to 11 bases. The DNA of the CDR3 is TGTGCCAGCAGCCCCAGGAGGTCCACAGATACGCAGTATTTT. This translates into CASSPRRSTDTQYF.

The V and J genes are TRBV6-2 or TRBV6-3 and TRBJ2-1, with D maybe TRBD1 (7 bases). V lost 6 bases and J 6 bases, leaving 12 bases between the germline ends. CDR3 length equals 13 residues. CDR1 MNHEY and CDR2 SVGEGT come from the germline V gene. The CDR3, as DNA: TGTGCCAGCAGGACAGGGAGGCGCAATGAGCAGTTCTTC. It is translated as CASRTGRRNEQFF.

A remark on this clonotype: It may be a read error: a sequence one base away is much more abundant. The DNA of the CDR3 is TGTGCCAGCAGCGCGGGGGGAAACAAAAAACTGTTTTTT. It specifies CASSAGGNKKLFF. This chain uses TRBV28 with TRBJ1-4; maybe TRBD1 (5 bases). V lost 6 bases to trimming and J lost 9 bases, with 14 bases between them. The CDR3 has 13 residues. Per the germline V gene, CDR1 is MDHEN and CDR2 is SYDVKM.

The sample holds many counts of this clonotype. The CDR3 bases are TGTGCCAGCAGTTGGGGGTCGCATGAGCAGTTCTTC. Its protein product is CASSWGSHEQFF. The chain joins TRBV28 to TRBJ2-1, with D tentatively TRBD1 or TRBD2 (5 bases each). This CDR3 has 12 amino acids. Trimming shortened V by 4 bases and J by 8 bases, and 9 bases separated the two germline ends. The germline V gene has CDR1 MDHEN and CDR2 SYDVKM.

This clonotype was counted between two and nine times. This chain connects TRBV10-3 to TRBJ2-2; D unclear. Trimming stripped 3 bases from V and 0 bases from J, with 2 bases between. CDR1 ENHRY and CDR2 SYGVKD come from the germline V gene. The CDR3 spans 13 residues. The CDR3 loop reads CAISDPNTGELFF. The CDR3 region has the DNA TGTGCCATCAGTGACCCGAACACCGGGGAGCTGTTTTTT.

This clonotype was recorded a few times. V gene TRBV28 combines with J gene TRBJ1-1; D gene uncertain. This CDR3 is 10 amino acids long. CDR1 and CDR2 (germline): MDHEN, SYDVKM. The ends were cut back, 10 bases at V and 0 bases at J, with 3 bases in the middle. This chain's CDR3 is CATLNTEAFF. The CDR3, as DNA: TGTGCCACCTTGAACACTGAAGCTTTCTTT.

The chain employs TRBV28 and TRBJ1-1; D gene ambiguous. CDR1 MDHEN and CDR2 SYDVKM come from the germline V gene. CDR3 length equals 17 residues. Trimming shortened V by 3 bases and J by 1 base, and 18 bases separated the two germline ends. CDR3 coding DNA: TGTGCCAGCAGTTTCGGACGAGGGTTTTCCGGGAACACTGAAGCTTTCTTT. It encodes CASSFGRGFSGNTEAFF.

The J gene is TRBJ2-5, the V gene TRBV2, with TRBD2 matching over 13 bases. The CDR3 contains 15 residues. Germline lookup yields CDR1 SNHLY and CDR2 FYNNEI. The junction had 7 bases not matched to a gene; V was cut back by 7 bases and J by 5 bases. CDR3: CASTDPGLAGETQYF. The CDR3 nucleotides are TGTGCCAGCACCGACCCGGGACTAGCGGGGGAGACCCAGTACTTC. Full variable domain (missing parts from reference TRBV2 and TRBJ2-5): EPEVTQTPSHQVTQMGQEVILRCVPISNHLYFYWYRQILGQKVEFLVSFYNNEISEKSEIFDDQFSVERPDGSNFTLKIRSTKLEDSAMYFCASTDPGLAGETQYFGPGTRLLVL.

Ten or more counts support this clonotype. The chain combines TRBV5-1 with TRBJ2-7; D may correspond to TRBD1 or TRBD2 (6 bases each). The ends were cut back, 0 bases at V and 3 bases at J, with 13 bases in the middle. From germline, CDR1 is SGHRS and CDR2 YFSETQ. The CDR3 consists of 15 residues. The CDR3 here is CASSLAGAQVYEQYF. CDR3 bases: TGCGCCAGCAGCTTGGCGGGGGCCCAAGTCTACGAGCAGTACTTC.

This clonotype was detected ten times or more. The V call is TRBV28, the J call TRBJ1-5; D gene uncertain. Germline lookup yields CDR1 MDHEN and CDR2 SYDVKM. Deletions cut 5 bases from V and 4 bases from J, with 12 bases between. The CDR3 is made up of 14 amino acids. The CDR3 nucleotides are TGTGCCAGCAGTCCCGGGATCCTGAATCAGCCCCAGCATTTT. It translates to CASSPGILNQPQHF.

On this clonotype: A much larger clone differs by one base, so this may be a read error. The gene calls are TRBV11-2 and TRBJ2-7; a weak D match, TRBD1 (6 bases). V was shortened by 5 bases and J by 0 bases, with 14 bases between the two germline ends. Germline CDR1 and CDR2: SGHAT and FQNNGV. This CDR3 has 15 amino acids. The CDR3 DNA reads TGTGCCAGCAGCGAATGGACAGCGAGCTCCTACGAGCAGTACTTC. Its protein product is CASSEWTASSYEQYF.

This clonotype was observed many times. CDR3 amino acids: CASSSAAGQGIGTEAFF. The CDR3 coding sequence is TGTGCCAGCAGTTCCGCGGCGGGACAGGGGATAGGCACTGAAGCTTTCTTT. The chain employs TRBV27 and TRBJ1-1, with 10 bases fitting TRBD1. The germline gives CDR1 MNHEY, CDR2 SMNVEV (reference sequence). This CDR3 contains 17 residues. Germline trimming cut 4 bases from V and 4 bases from J; bases unmatched to any gene: 12.

At least ten counts were recorded for this clonotype. The gene calls are TRBV15 and TRBJ1-3; D remains unclear. The CDR3 covers 12 residues. The V and J ends lost 3 bases and 4 bases respectively, with 4 bases between them. The germline gives CDR1 LNHNV, CDR2 YYDKDF (reference sequence). The CDR3 spells CATSRTGNTIYF. CDR3 bases: TGTGCCACCAGCAGGACAGGAAACACCATATATTTT.

As for this clonotype: One end of the junction does not line up with germline, which may come from a read error. The genes are TRBV29-1 and TRBJ2-5, with D tentatively TRBD1 or TRBD2 (6 bases each). Germline CDR1 reads SQVTM; CDR2 reads ANQGSEA. This CDR3 comprises 15 residues. CDR3 sequence: CSVDPKSARGESQYF. The CDR3, as DNA: TGCAGCGTTGATCCCAAGTCGGCTAGGGGGGAGAGCCAGTACTTC.

This chain connects TRBV10-3 to TRBJ1-3; possible D gene TRBD1, 6 bases. The CDR3 totals 13 residues. V lost 4 bases and J lost 2, with 6 bases in between. Germline loops: CDR1 ENHRY, CDR2 SYGVKD. The CDR3 spells CAISGGPGNTIYF. Written as DNA, the CDR3 is TGTGCCATCAGTGGGGGGCCTGGAAACACCATATATTTT.

This clonotype was recorded many times. The V call is TRBV18, the J call TRBJ2-1; no firm D call. Trimming shortened V by 5 bases and J by 10 bases, and 9 bases separated the two germline ends. The CDR3 totals 11 residues. From germline, CDR1 is KGHSH and CDR2 LQKENI. Here the CDR3 reads CASSSQPEQFF. The DNA of the CDR3 is TGTGCCAGCTCATCCCAACCAGAGCAGTTCTTC.